The 21 T cell receptor beta chains below come from one sample, sequenced in a study of cytomegalovirus exposure and HLA in healthy donors. The study ran its PCR with 60 Vbeta and 13 Jbeta primers. The data were produced by immunoSEQ multiplex PCR, yet TCRdb's version contains in-frame clones alone and is incomplete. The sample contains 150,000 to 200,000 clones, over 75% of which appear only once. What was sequenced was PBMCs. Every receptor here comes from a young man in good health and CMV-seronegative.

J is TRBJ2-1 and V is TRBV7-2; 11 bases match TRBD1. Trimming took 5 bases from V and 9 from J; bases not matched to a gene: 9. Germline-derived CDR1 and CDR2 are SGHTA and FQGNSA. The CDR3 contains 15 residues. CDR3 coding DNA: TGTGCCAGCAGCCAAGGACAGGGGGCTAAAGTTGAGCAGTTCTTC. As protein: CASSQGQGAKVEQFF.

The chain carries TRBV18 and TRBJ1-1; D possibly corresponds to TRBD1 (5 bases). V was cut by 6 bases and J by 3 bases, with 11 bases left in between. Germline CDR1 is KGHSH and CDR2 is LQKENI. The CDR3 contains 13 residues. This CDR3 is CASSRVRDTEAFF. The CDR3, as DNA: TGTGCCAGCTCGCGCGTCAGGGACACTGAAGCTTTCTTT.

The V gene is TRBV10-3, the J gene TRBJ2-2; TRBD1 agrees at 8 bases. Germline CDR1 and CDR2: ENHRY and SYGVKD. V trimming: 9 bases; J trimming: 3 bases; junction bases outside the gene matches: 3. The CDR3 totals 13 residues. The CDR3 DNA follows: TGTGCCATAGACAGGGGAGACACCGGGGAGCTGTTTTTT. Translation: CAIDRGDTGELFF.

This sequence joins TRBV7-9 and TRBJ2-7; D is possibly TRBD2 (6 bases). V lost 6 bases and J 0 bases, leaving 12 bases between the germline ends. The CDR3 contains 14 residues. From germline, CDR1 is SEHNR and CDR2 FQNEAQ (reference sequence). This chain's CDR3 is CASRGGGRSYEQYF. CDR3 nucleotide sequence: TGTGCCAGCAGGGGAGGCGGACGCTCCTACGAGCAGTACTTC.

This chain uses TRBV6-5 with TRBJ2-1, with 13 bases fitting TRBD2. Losses at the gene ends were 6 bases for V and 7 bases for J; bases not matched to a gene: 6. Germline assignment: CDR1 MNHEY and CDR2 SVGAGI. CDR3 length: 15 amino acids. CDR3 loop: CASSNGGLAGNEQFF. The CDR3 DNA is TGTGCCAGCAGCAACGGGGGACTAGCGGGGAATGAGCAGTTCTTC.

The chain joins TRBV27 to TRBJ1-4; D is unclear. The germline V gene encodes CDR1 MNHEY and CDR2 SMNVEV (reference sequence). V was cut by 4 bases and J by 8 bases, with 11 bases left in between. The CDR3 has 13 residues. Here the CDR3 DNA reads TGTGCCAGCAGTTCTGCGGGTTACGAAAAACTGTTTTTT. Protein: CASSSAGYEKLFF.

The chain joins TRBV14 to TRBJ2-7; possible D gene TRBD1, 6 bases. The ends were cut back, 3 bases at V and 2 bases at J, with 20 bases in the middle. Germline V gene lookup returns CDR1 SGHDN and CDR2 FVKESK. CDR3 length: 17 amino acids. Written as DNA, the CDR3 is TGTGCCAGCAGCCATAACAGGTGGGGGCAGGACCCCTACGAGCAGTACTTC. Its protein is CASSHNRWGQDPYEQYF.

The rearrangement links TRBV4-2 to TRBJ2-7; TRBD2 aligns across 7 bases. Germline CDR1 LGHNA, CDR2 YNFKEQ. Trimming took 5 bases from V and 5 from J; bases not matched to a gene: 9. CDR3 length equals 14 residues. CDR3 nucleotide sequence: TGTGCCAGCAGCGCCCGGGAGGCCTACGACGAGCAGTACTTC. Protein: CASSAREAYDEQYF.

The chain employs TRBV12-2 and TRBJ1-4; TRBD1 is the table's D call and was not checked against the DNA. TRBV12-2 is flagged as a pseudogene. The CDR3 is 14 residues long. This CDR3 reads CASRLLRADEKLFF. For the CDR3, the DNA is TGTGCAAGTCGCTTACTCAGGGCGGATGAAAAACTGTTTTTT.

The chain recombines TRBV9 with TRBJ1-4; TRBD1 matches 9 bases. Per germline, CDR1 SGDLS and CDR2 YYNGEE. The CDR3 totals 13 residues. Unmatched junction bases numbered 6, after V lost 7 bases and J lost 8 bases. CDR3 sequence (DNA): TGTGCCAGCGGGGACAGGGTAGGAGAAAAACTGTTTTTT. The encoded protein is CASGDRVGEKLFF.

This chain uses TRBV5-1 with TRBJ1-4; no reliable D call. This CDR3 is 16 amino acids long. CDR1 is SGHRS and CDR2 is YFSETQ in the germline V gene. Trimming took 3 bases from V and 3 from J, leaving 15 bases between them. As DNA, the CDR3 is TGCGCCAGCAGCTACGGAGGATTCGGCGCTAATGAAAAACTGTTTTTT. This sequence encodes CASSYGGFGANEKLFF. The full variable domain, completed using reference TRBV5-1 and TRBJ1-4, is KAGVTQTPRYLIKTRGQQVTLSCSPISGHRSVSWYQQTPGQGLQFLFEYFSETQRNKGNFPGRFSGRQFSNSRSEMNVSTLELGDSALYLCASSYGGFGANEKLFFGSGTQLSVL.

The chain couples TRBV6-1 to TRBJ2-7, with TRBD1 matching over 8 bases. This CDR3 comprises 15 residues. Germline lookup yields CDR1 MNHNS and CDR2 SASEGT. V dropped 1 base and J dropped 0; count of bases not matched to a gene: 2. The CDR3 nucleotides read TGTGCCAGCAGTGAAGAAACAGGGGGCTCCTACGAGCAGTACTTC. Amino acids: CASSEETGGSYEQYF.

The chain uses TRBV7-8 and TRBJ2-5; 11 nucleotides align to TRBD2. This CDR3 is built from 15 residues. In germline, CDR1 is SGHVS, CDR2 FQNEAQ. The ends lost 5 bases at V and 5 bases at J; junction bases unmatched: 7. The CDR3 region is CASSPPVAGGETQYF. The CDR3, as DNA: TGTGCCAGCAGCCCTCCTGTAGCGGGAGGGGAGACCCAGTACTTC. The variable domain in full, with the rest retrieved from reference TRBV7-8 and TRBJ2-5, is GAGVSQSPRYKVAKRGQDVALRCDPISGHVSLFWYQQALGQGPEFLTYFQNEAQLDKSGLPSDRFFAERPEGSVSTLKIQRTQQEDSAVYLCASSPPVAGGETQYFGPGTRLLVL.

The gene calls are TRBV7-2 and TRBJ2-5, with 7 bases identical to TRBD1. This CDR3 is built from 13 residues. V trimming: 5 bases; J trimming: 3 bases; junction bases outside the gene matches: 3. CDR1 is SGHTA and CDR2 is FQGNSA in the germline V gene. Written as DNA, the CDR3 is TGTGCCAGCAGCCGGGACAGAGAAGAGACCCAGTACTTC. This translates into CASSRDREETQYF.

The rearrangement joins TRBV7-2 to TRBJ1-5; the match to TRBD1 covers 9 bases. J gave up 6 bases and V 5 bases, and 8 bases lay outside the gene matches. Germline loops: CDR1 SGHTA, CDR2 FQGNSA. CDR3 length: 15 residues. The CDR3 region is CASSIQGAYPQPQHF. In nucleotides, the CDR3 is TGTGCCAGCAGCATACAGGGGGCCTACCCTCAGCCCCAGCATTTT.

The chain carries TRBV18 and TRBJ2-1; TRBD1 matches 8 bases. Germline CDR1 is KGHSH and CDR2 is LQKENI. The CDR3 consists of 14 residues. Trimming took 3 bases from V and 9 from J; bases not matched to a gene: 7. CDR3 sequence: CASSPAGGTGEQFF. The CDR3 DNA reads TGTGCCAGCTCACCGGCAGGGGGCACGGGTGAGCAGTTCTTC.

This clone was seen a few times. V usage is TRBV30 and J usage is TRBJ2-7; TRBD2 agrees at 11 bases. Germline-derived CDR1 and CDR2 are GTSNPN and SVGIG (reference sequence). V dropped 5 bases and J dropped 3; count of bases not matched to a gene: 3. This CDR3 has 13 residues. This chain's CDR3 is CAWGTSGFYEQYF. CDR3 DNA sequence: TGTGCCTGGGGGACTAGCGGTTTCTACGAGCAGTACTTC. Variable domain in full (rest from reference TRBV30 and TRBJ2-7): SQTIHQWPATLVQPVGSPLSLECTVEGTSNPNLYWYRQAAGRGLQLLFYSVGIGQISSEVPQNLSASRPQDRQFILSSKKLLLSDSGFYLCAWGTSGFYEQYFGPGTRLTVT.

This clone was detected only a few times. J is TRBJ1-1 and V is TRBV10-3, with a possible D match to TRBD1 (6 bases). CDR3 size: 11 residues. Trimming stripped 11 bases from V and 6 bases from J, with 13 bases between. Germline lookup yields CDR1 ENHRY and CDR2 SYGVKD. DNA of the CDR3: TGTGCCTCGAGGGGGGGCTCTGAAGCTTTCTTT. The encoded protein is CASRGGSEAFF.

The chain employs TRBV6-5 and TRBJ2-2, with D unresolved. Germline V gives CDR1 MNHEY, CDR2 SVGAGI. The ends were cut back, 3 bases at V and 6 bases at J, with 8 bases in the middle. The CDR3 loop spans 13 amino acids. The CDR3 loop reads CASSYSEAGELFF. The CDR3 DNA follows: TGTGCCAGCAGTTATAGTGAGGCCGGGGAGCTGTTTTTT.

The chain joins TRBV14 to TRBJ1-4; D unresolved. This CDR3 has 15 residues. The V end was cut by 1 base, the J end by 6 bases, with 12 bases between. Germline loops: CDR1 SGHDN, CDR2 FVKESK. The CDR3 sequence is CASSQGALWDEKLFF. In DNA, the CDR3 is TGTGCCAGCAGCCAAGGGGCTCTATGGGATGAAAAACTGTTTTTT.

The V gene is TRBV5-1, the J gene TRBJ2-1; D is unclear. Per the germline V gene, CDR1 is SGHRS and CDR2 is YFSETQ. The CDR3 is 13 amino acids. V was clipped by 0 bases and J by 8 bases, with 9 bases between them. CDR3: CASSLATVDEQFF. The CDR3 DNA reads TGCGCCAGCAGCTTGGCTACAGTTGATGAGCAGTTCTTC. The full variable domain, in which reference TRBV5-1 and TRBJ2-1 provide the parts outside the CDR3, is KAGVTQTPRYLIKTRGQQVTLSCSPISGHRSVSWYQQTPGQGLQFLFEYFSETQRNKGNFPGRFSGRQFSNSRSEMNVSTLELGDSALYLCASSLATVDEQFFGPGTRLTVL.